One T cell receptor (beta chain) is described in this entry. Its specificity is unknown. The sample is drawn from a study of cytomegalovirus exposure and HLA in healthy donors. TCRdb's table, derived via immunoSEQ multiplex PCR, lists solely in-frame clones and lacks some. Of under 60,000 clones listed, approximately 88% are singletons. The donors formed part of the approximately 130-subject validation cohort, distinct from the roughly 700-subject first cohort. Whole-study findings and limits: Around 160 TCR beta chains were listed as cytomegalovirus-associated. The classifier reportedly diagnosed cytomegalovirus status with high sensitivity and specificity.

V was trimmed by 6 bases and J by 15 bases, leaving 16 bases between them. The CDR3 is 11 amino acids. Germline values: CDR1 SGDLS, CDR2 YYNGEE. Specimen: PBMCs. V usage is TRBV9 and J usage is TRBJ2-4; D is ambiguous. This receptor was taken from a woman in her 30s in good health and CMV-seronegative. The DNA for the CDR3 is TGTGCCAGCACCCCTAGACCATGCGCGTACTTC. Translating it yields CASTPRPCAYF.